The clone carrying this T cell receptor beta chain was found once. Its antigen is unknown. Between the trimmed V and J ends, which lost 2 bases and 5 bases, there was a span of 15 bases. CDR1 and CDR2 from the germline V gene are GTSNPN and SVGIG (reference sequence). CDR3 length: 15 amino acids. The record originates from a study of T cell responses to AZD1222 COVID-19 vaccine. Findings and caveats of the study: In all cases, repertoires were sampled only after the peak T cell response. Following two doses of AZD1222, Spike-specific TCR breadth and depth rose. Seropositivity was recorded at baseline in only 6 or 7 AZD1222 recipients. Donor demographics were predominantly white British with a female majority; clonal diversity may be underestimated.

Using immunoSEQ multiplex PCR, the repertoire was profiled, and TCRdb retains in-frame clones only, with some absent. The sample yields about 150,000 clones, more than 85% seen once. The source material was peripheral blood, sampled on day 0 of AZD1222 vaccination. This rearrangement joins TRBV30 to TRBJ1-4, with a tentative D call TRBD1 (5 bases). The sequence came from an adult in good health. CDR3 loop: CAWSRKGNLNEKLFF. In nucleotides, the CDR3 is TGTGCCTGGAGTAGAAAGGGGAACCTAAATGAAAAACTGTTTTTT.